Listed below are T cell receptor beta chains from one sample, sequenced in a study of T-cell memory formation after mild COVID-19. TCRdb re-derived calls from the 5' RACE reads in MiXCR, one entry per CDR3 protein. Of over 450,000 distinct CDR3 sequences listed, about 20% are singletons. The sequenced sample consisted of PBMCs or a T cell subset sorted from them (not recorded which). These receptors were taken from an adult woman who had mild COVID-19 (a few samples of this study predate the infection). Cell type and time point are not known. Each CDR3 is given with its conserved first and last residue. The order of the fields is V gene, D gene, clone size, J gene, CDR3 DNA, CDR3 protein. D genes are given only for firm matches. Some rows have no size entry. The others give once, few or many, or a class for an expanded clone.

V: TRBV27
D: TRBD1
size: few
J: TRBJ2-3
DNA: TGTGCCAGCAGTTTTGTAGGGACAGCCCTGGCAGATACGCAGTATTTT
CDR3: CASSFVGTALADTQYF

V: TRBV11-3
D: TRBD1
size: once
J: TRBJ2-7
DNA: TGTGCCAGCAGCCCGGACAGGGGGCCCATCTACGAGCAGTACTTC
CDR3: CASSPDRGPIYEQYF

V: TRBV29-1
D: NA
size: NA
J: TRBJ1-2
DNA: TGCAGCGTTGGAGGGCGCGACTATGGCTACACCTTC
CDR3: CSVGGRDYGYTF

V: TRBV11-2
D: TRBD2
size: few
J: TRBJ2-4
DNA: TGTGCCAGCAGCTTAGCGGGAGGAGGGGTCAAAAACATTCAGTACTTC
CDR3: CASSLAGGGVKNIQYF

V: TRBV25-1
D: NA
size: NA
J: TRBJ1-3
DNA: TGTGCCAGCAGGGGGACGACAGGCAGCTCTGGAAACACCATATATTTT
CDR3: CASRGTTGSSGNTIYF

V: TRBV5-1
D: NA
size: NA
J: TRBJ2-1
DNA: TGCGCCAGCAGCCCCAGCGGGTATGGTGAGCAGTTCTTC
CDR3: CASSPSGYGEQFF

V: TRBV5-6
D: TRBD2
size: NA
J: TRBJ2-5
DNA: TGTGCCAGCAGCTTGATTGGACTAGAGAAAGAGACCCAGTACTTC
CDR3: CASSLIGLEKETQYF

V: TRBV29-1
D: TRBD2
size: few
J: TRBJ2-7
DNA: TGCAGCGTTGAACTAGCGGGAGGACCCTCCTACGAGCAGTACTTC
CDR3: CSVELAGGPSYEQYF

V: TRBV6-2/TRBV6-3
D: NA
size: NA
J: TRBJ1-1
DNA: TGTGCCAGCAGTTTTCGACAAGCCCATGGGAAAGCTTTCTTT
CDR3: CASSFRQAHGKAFF

V: TRBV29-1
D: TRBD1
size: few
J: TRBJ2-7
DNA: TGCAGCGTTGGACGGACAGGATACTACGAGCAGTACTTC
CDR3: CSVGRTGYYEQYF

V: TRBV18
D: TRBD1
size: once
J: TRBJ2-7
DNA: TGTGCCAGCTCACCTCTGACAGGGGACGAGCAGTACTTC
CDR3: CASSPLTGDEQYF

V: TRBV6-5
D: NA
size: NA
J: TRBJ1-6
DNA: TGTGCCAGCAGTTACTCGGTGTCCCGGGTCAGGTCACCCCTCCACTTT
CDR3: CASSYSVSRVRSPLHF

V: TRBV7-3
D: NA
size: few
J: TRBJ2-1
DNA: TGTGCCAGCAGCTTAACGGGGGCGTCCAATGAGCAGTTCTTC
CDR3: CASSLTGASNEQFF

V: TRBV5-1
D: NA
size: many
J: TRBJ2-5
DNA: TGCGCCAGCCGATCCGCACCGGGGGGCAGAGAGACCCAGTACTTC
CDR3: CASRSAPGGRETQYF

V: TRBV7-8
D: NA
size: few
J: TRBJ2-5
DNA: TGTGCCAGCAGCAACTTAGGGCGCGAGACCCAGTACTTC
CDR3: CASSNLGRETQYF

V: TRBV24-1
D: TRBD2
size: NA
J: TRBJ2-3
DNA: TGTGCCACCCGGGGACTAGCAGAAAACACAGATACGCAGTATTTT
CDR3: CATRGLAENTDTQYF

V: TRBV6-5
D: NA
size: NA
J: TRBJ1-2
DNA: TGTGCCAGCAGTTACCTCCGCGGCAGGAATCTCAACTATGGCTACACCTTC
CDR3: CASSYLRGRNLNYGYTF

V: TRBV20-1
D: NA
size: NA
J: TRBJ1-6
DNA: TGCAGCGCTACGCACGTTGATTCACCCCTCCACTTT
CDR3: CSATHVDSPLHF

V: TRBV6-5
D: TRBD2
size: NA
J: TRBJ2-7
DNA: TGTGCCAGCAGGCCTACTAGCGGGAGGGCCAAAGAGCAGTACTTC
CDR3: CASRPTSGRAKEQYF

V: TRBV11-2
D: NA
size: NA
J: TRBJ2-2
DNA: TGTGCCAGCAGCCCAATCCGTGGGACCGGGGAGCTGTTTTTT
CDR3: CASSPIRGTGELFF

V: TRBV29-1
D: NA
size: NA
J: TRBJ2-7
DNA: TGCAGCGTTGGTAGCGTCGAGCAGTACTTC
CDR3: CSVGSVEQYF

V: TRBV27
D: NA
size: NA
J: TRBJ1-2
DNA: TGTGCCAGCAGTCCGGCCCTGGGTAGCTATGGCTACACCTTC
CDR3: CASSPALGSYGYTF

V: TRBV30
D: NA
size: few
J: TRBJ2-2
DNA: TGTGCCTGGAGTAATGGGGTCGGAGCCGGGGAGCTGTTTTTT
CDR3: CAWSNGVGAGELFF

V: TRBV2
D: TRBD1
size: few
J: TRBJ2-2
DNA: TGTGCCAGCAGTGAAAGGCAGGGGGTCTCCGGGGAGCTGTTTTTT
CDR3: CASSERQGVSGELFF

V: TRBV24-1
D: NA
size: once
J: TRBJ2-7
DNA: TGTGCCACCAGTGACCCTCGTGGCAGCTCCTACGAGCAGTACTTC
CDR3: CATSDPRGSSYEQYF

V: TRBV20-1
D: NA
size: few
J: TRBJ2-7
DNA: TGCAGTGCATTGCGGGGCGAGCAGTACTTC
CDR3: CSALRGEQYF

V: TRBV7-9
D: TRBD2
size: NA
J: TRBJ2-1
DNA: TGTGCCAGCAGCTTACAGCGGGAGGATCATGAGCAGTTCTTC
CDR3: CASSLQREDHEQFF

V: TRBV3-1
D: NA
size: NA
J: TRBJ1-1
DNA: TGTGCCAGCAGCCCCTACAGGGCCGAGAACACTGAAGCTTTCTTT
CDR3: CASSPYRAENTEAFF

V: TRBV7-6
D: NA
size: many
J: TRBJ2-7
DNA: TGTGCCAGCAGCTTAGAGATACTGGGGTGGCAGTACTTC
CDR3: CASSLEILGWQYF

V: TRBV7-6
D: NA
size: few
J: TRBJ2-7
DNA: TGTGCCAGCAGCTTAGAGGGCTACTCCTACGAGCAGTACTTC
CDR3: CASSLEGYSYEQYF

V: TRBV12-3/TRBV12-4
D: NA
size: few
J: TRBJ2-7
DNA: TGTGCCAGCAGTCAAGGACAGTATGGTACGGGGATGCCCTACGAGCAGTACTTC
CDR3: CASSQGQYGTGMPYEQYF

V: TRBV20-1
D: TRBD1
size: NA
J: TRBJ1-2
DNA: TGCAGTGCTCGAGGGACAGTTCTAGGCTATTATGGCTACACCTTC
CDR3: CSARGTVLGYYGYTF

V: TRBV6-1
D: TRBD2
size: NA
J: TRBJ2-7
DNA: TGTGCCAGCATGCGGGGGAGCTCCTACGAGCAGTACTTC
CDR3: CASMRGSSYEQYF

V: TRBV3-1
D: TRBD2
size: NA
J: TRBJ2-2
DNA: TGTGCCAGCAGCCAAGTCCTGGGACTAGCGGGTCGGACCGGGGAGCTGTTTTTT
CDR3: CASSQVLGLAGRTGELFF

V: TRBV12-3/TRBV12-4
D: TRBD1
size: few
J: TRBJ2-3
DNA: TGTGCCAGCAGTCTACGACAGGGCCCAGATACGCAGTATTTT
CDR3: CASSLRQGPDTQYF

V: TRBV7-9
D: TRBD2
size: few
J: TRBJ2-5
DNA: TGTGCCAGCAGCTTCCGGACTAGCGGAAGAGAGACCCAGTACTTC
CDR3: CASSFRTSGRETQYF

V: TRBV18
D: NA
size: few
J: TRBJ2-1
DNA: TGTGCCAGCTCACCACGTGTGAATGAGCAGTTCTTC
CDR3: CASSPRVNEQFF

V: TRBV7-9
D: NA
size: NA
J: TRBJ1-1
DNA: TGTGCCAGCAGCTTAGGTGGGCTAATCACTGAAGCTTTCTTT
CDR3: CASSLGGLITEAFF

V: TRBV20-1
D: NA
size: NA
J: TRBJ1-4
DNA: TGCAGTGCACCAAAGGCAGGCCGGGATGAAAAACTGTTTTTT
CDR3: CSAPKAGRDEKLFF

V: TRBV4-2
D: TRBD2
size: few
J: TRBJ2-7
DNA: TGTGCCAGCAGCCACCCCGGACTAGCGGACGGGGAGCAGTACTTC
CDR3: CASSHPGLADGEQYF

V: TRBV12-3/TRBV12-4
D: NA
size: many
J: TRBJ1-5
DNA: TGTGCCAGCAGTTTAGCGGGGCAGAACCAGCCCCAGCATTTT
CDR3: CASSLAGQNQPQHF

V: TRBV20-1
D: NA
size: few
J: TRBJ1-4
DNA: TGCAGTGCAACCGGCGGAGACGGAGGCGAAAAACTGTTTTTT
CDR3: CSATGGDGGEKLFF

V: TRBV4-2
D: TRBD2
size: NA
J: TRBJ2-1
DNA: TGTGCCAGCAGCCAACCCGCGGGAGGGCAGTTCTTC
CDR3: CASSQPAGGQFF